The clone carrying this T cell receptor (beta chain) occurred many times. This CDR3 spans 14 amino acids. With 10 bases removed from V and 1 base from J, the gap between germline ends came to 16 bases. Germline lookup yields CDR1 MNHNS and CDR2 SASEGT. Arm-PCR of CDR3 regions and iRepertoire HTBI primers were the basis on which TCR beta libraries were built. MiXCR, run by TCRdb on the multiplex PCR reads, gives a single entry per CDR3 protein. The table has roughly 520,000 distinct CDR3 sequences, about 11% seen once; the top ten hold approximately 9%. This specimen belongs to a study of regulatory T cells in long-lasting Graves disease. Noted time point: newly diagnosed GD, antithyroid drugs for less than 3 months. PBMCs provided the RNA from which the TCR library was made. With EDTA tubes as the receptacles, 7.5 to 10 milliliters of peripheral blood were drawn. The same sample was also used in a study of T cells in Graves' hyperthyroidism and ophthalmopathy. Per that study: When ophthalmopathy did not progress within 18 months, Graves' hyperthyroidism was considered stable. During a first-round RT-PCR of the TCR CDR3, the HTBI primer set was used. Most thyroid clonotypes expanded above 0.001 appeared in blood too.

The sequences come from peripheral blood mononuclear cells (PBMCs), collected at new diagnosis, from a patient treated with antithyroid drugs. V and J are TRBV6-1 and TRBJ1-2; possible D gene TRBD1, 5 bases. The TCR was taken from a woman in her 30s with Graves disease. The CDR3 reads CATRGDRDNYGYTF. CDR3 DNA sequence: TGTGCCACCCGGGGCGACCGTGATAACTATGGCTACACCTTC.